Listed here are 22 T cell receptor beta chains from one sample, sequenced in a study of blood T cells in healthy people across ages. Using a J-beta primer mix together with a sample-barcoded 5' primer, a second PCR was run for 7 to 11 cycles. TCRdb analysed the 5' RACE reads with MiXCR anew, one entry per CDR3 protein. The sample lists 850,000 to 1,300,000 distinct CDR3 sequences, 40% to 55% occurring once. The sequencing input was blood. These receptors were collected from a woman aged 55-75 years in good health.

J is TRBJ2-4 and V is TRBV7-2; TRBD2 agrees at 9 bases. The DNA end favors TRBJ2-5, so the J call may be wrong. Germline CDR1 and CDR2: SGHTA and FQGNSA. This CDR3 is built from 15 residues. This CDR3 is CASSVGGRGAETQYF. In DNA, the CDR3 is TGTGCCAGCAGCGTAGGCGGGAGGGGGGCGGAGACCCAGTACTTC.

This chain connects TRBV29-1 to TRBJ2-1; 9 bases are shared with TRBD1. CDR3 length: 13 amino acids. In germline, CDR1 is SQVTM, CDR2 ANQGSEA. V shed 4 bases and J 13 bases; nucleotides not matched to a gene: 11. The CDR3 reads CSVADRGVETQFF. CDR3 DNA sequence: TGCAGCGTTGCCGACAGGGGGGTTGAGACCCAGTTCTTC.

This chain links TRBV13 with TRBJ2-5; tentative D call: TRBD2 (6 bases). The end of the DNA aligns better with TRBJ2-7, so the J call may be wrong. Germline V CDR1 and CDR2: PRHDT, FYEKMQ (reference sequence). The CDR3 is made up of 16 amino acids. The CDR3 nucleotides read TGTGCCAGCAGCTTAAGTGCCGGGACTCGCGCCACCGAGCAGTACTTC. It specifies CASSLSAGTRATEQYF.

This clonotype was seen only a few times. The CDR3 DNA reads TGTGCCAGCAGCCCACGGACAGGGGTCTTCTCTGGGGCCAACGTCCTGACTTTC. Amino acids: CASSPRTGVFSGANVLTF. The chain employs TRBV13 and TRBJ2-6, with 9 bases fitting TRBD1. This CDR3 is 18 amino acids long. Trimming took 5 bases from V and 0 from J; bases not matched to a gene: 8. The V gene's germline CDR1 is PRHDT and CDR2 FYEKMQ (reference sequence).

This clonotype was observed a handful of times. The chain carries TRBV20-1 and TRBJ1-5; 9 bases are a match to TRBD1. The CDR3 runs to 14 residues. V trimming: 3 bases; J trimming: 5 bases; junction bases outside the gene matches: 5. The germline CDR1 and CDR2 sequences are DFQATT and SNEGSKA (reference sequence). CDR3 loop: CSASRDRGDQPQHF. The CDR3 nucleotides are TGCAGTGCTAGTAGAGACAGGGGGGATCAGCCCCAGCATTTT.

The sample holds a few counts of this clonotype. The chain uses TRBV7-8 and TRBJ2-7, with 7 bases aligning to TRBD2. The germline V gene has CDR1 SGHVS and CDR2 FQNEAQ. The junction had 11 bases not matched to a gene; V was cut back by 5 bases and J by 4 bases. This CDR3 is built from 15 residues. Here the CDR3 reads CASSPGSGKEYEQYF. The CDR3 nucleotides read TGTGCCAGCAGCCCGGGGAGCGGGAAGGAGTACGAGCAGTACTTC.

J is TRBJ1-4 and V is TRBV27, with TRBD1 as a possible D gene (5 bases). Germline V gene lookup returns CDR1 MNHEY and CDR2 SMNVEV (reference sequence). The CDR3 runs to 15 residues. The V gene lost 6 bases and the J gene lost 5 bases, with 16 bases spanning the gap. CDR3 sequence: CASRASGTVNEKLFF. Written as DNA, the CDR3 is TGTGCCAGCAGGGCCTCCGGGACGGTAAATGAAAAACTGTTTTTT.

The gene calls are TRBV4-1 and TRBJ1-2; D is undetermined. The CDR3 consists of 15 residues. The V gene's germline CDR1 is MGHRA and CDR2 YSYEKL. V gave up 0 bases and J gave up 4 bases, with 12 bases separating them. CDR3 protein: CASSQDAAGGYGYTF. CDR3 nucleotides: TGCGCCAGCAGCCAAGATGCGGCAGGAGGCTATGGCTACACCTTC.

The chain joins TRBV6-5 to TRBJ2-1; D gene unclear. V was trimmed by 0 bases and J by 7 bases, leaving 7 bases between them. The germline gives CDR1 MNHEY, CDR2 SVGAGI. The CDR3 is 13 residues long. The CDR3 loop reads CASSYSMANEQFF. The CDR3 DNA is TGTGCCAGCAGTTACTCGATGGCGAATGAGCAGTTCTTC.

As to this clonotype: A read error may be the cause here, since a much bigger clone is one base away. The V and J genes are TRBV9 and TRBJ2-3, with 7 bases lining up with TRBD1. This CDR3 is built from 13 residues. CDR1 and CDR2 from the germline V gene are SGDLS and YYNGEE. The CDR3 loop reads CASNRGPTDTRYF. CDR3 DNA: TGTGCCAGCAACAGGGGCCCGACAGATACGCGGTATTTT. Full variable domain (missing parts from reference TRBV9 and TRBJ2-3): DSGVTQTPKHLITATGQRVTLRCSPRSGDLSVYWYQQSLDQGLQFLIQYYNGEERAKGNILERFSAQQFPDLHSELNLSSLELGDSALYFCASNRGPTDTRYFGPGTRLTVL.

This clonotype was observed at least ten times. V and J are TRBV3-1 and TRBJ2-4, with D uncertain. The V gene's germline CDR1 is LGHDT and CDR2 YNNKEL (reference sequence). Trimming shortened V by 3 bases and J by 3 bases, and 6 bases separated the two germline ends. This CDR3 spans 13 amino acids. The CDR3 DNA sequence: TGTGCCAGCAGCCAGGGAAGCAAAAACATTCAGTACTTC. Translation gives CASSQGSKNIQYF.

The rearrangement joins TRBV5-1 to TRBJ2-5; 14 nucleotides match TRBD2. The germline V gene encodes CDR1 SGHRS and CDR2 YFSETQ. V was clipped by 2 bases and J by 3 bases; unmatched bases: 3. The length of the CDR3 is 16 residues. CDR3 nucleotides: TGCGCCAGCAGCTTATGGGGACTAGCGGGAGAAGAGACCCAGTACTTC. It codes for CASSLWGLAGEETQYF.

The chain links TRBV4-1 to TRBJ2-4, with D maybe TRBD2 (6 bases). The DNA end is a closer match to TRBJ2-7, so the J assignment may be wrong. From germline, CDR1 is MGHRA and CDR2 YSYEKL. The CDR3 consists of 16 residues. The CDR3, as DNA: TGCGCCAGCAGCCCGACGTCGATAGCGGTGGGTTACGAGCAGTACTTC. As protein: CASSPTSIAVGYEQYF.

This clonotype has only one observation. At one boundary the junction diverges from the germline segment, which might be a read error. The chain couples TRBV29-1 to TRBJ2-7, with D perhaps being TRBD1 or TRBD2 (5 bases each). CDR1 SQVTM and CDR2 ANQGSEA come from the germline V gene. CDR3 length: 11 amino acids. CDR3 sequence reads: CSVSGGYGQYF. CDR3 coding DNA: TGCAGCGTTTCTGGGGGTTACGGGCAGTACTTC.

In this sample, this clonotype turned up a few times. J is TRBJ2-7 and V is TRBV6-2 or TRBV6-3; TRBD2 is a possible D gene (5 bases). The CDR3 loop spans 16 amino acids. V lost 2 bases, J lost 3 bases, and 17 bases lay in between. Germline-derived CDR1 and CDR2 are MNHEY and SVGEGT. The CDR3 coding sequence is TGTGCCAGCAGTTACGAAATCACCTCACGGGGCTACGAGCAGTACTTC. The encoded protein is CASSYEITSRGYEQYF.

This clonotype was picked up a small number of times. J is TRBJ2-4 and V is TRBV4-1, with a weak D call TRBD2 (5 bases). Looked up from germline, CDR1 is MGHRA and CDR2 is YSYEKL. Trimming left V 0 bases short and J 8 bases short, with 14 bases between. There are 15 residues in the CDR3. DNA of the CDR3: TGCGCCAGCAGCCAAGATCGGGTCTTCGGGGACATTCAGTACTTC. Amino acid sequence: CASSQDRVFGDIQYF.

The V gene is TRBV6-5, the J gene TRBJ1-2; TRBD1 matches 9 bases. Germline trimming cut 4 bases from V and 4 bases from J; bases unmatched to any gene: 7. The CDR3 loop spans 15 amino acids. In germline, CDR1 is MNHEY, CDR2 SVGAGI. CDR3 sequence (DNA): TGTGCCAGCAGTTGGGACAGGGCGGGTGCCTATGGCTACACCTTC. Its translation is CASSWDRAGAYGYTF.

The V gene is TRBV27, the J gene TRBJ2-5; 7 positions agree with TRBD2. The J segment lost 0 bases and the V segment lost 0 bases, leaving 4 bases of the junction unmatched. CDR1 and CDR2 (germline): MNHEY, SMNVEV (reference sequence). This CDR3 region has 16 residues. CDR3 loop: CASSLSPSGDQETQYF. The CDR3 DNA reads as TGTGCCAGCAGTTTATCTCCTAGCGGAGACCAAGAGACCCAGTACTTC.

This sequence joins TRBV6-2 or TRBV6-3 and TRBJ2-7; D possibly corresponds to TRBD2 (5 bases). This CDR3 contains 14 residues. V was pared by 3 bases and J by 0 bases, with 9 bases between. Germline V gene lookup returns CDR1 MNHEY and CDR2 SVGEGT. CDR3 DNA: TGTGCCAGCAGTTATACCGACTACTCCTACGAGCAGTACTTC. This gives the protein CASSYTDYSYEQYF.

At least ten counts were recorded for this clonotype. V usage is TRBV7-7 and J usage is TRBJ2-1, with 8 nucleotides matching TRBD1. The CDR3 has 13 residues. Germline values: CDR1 SSHAT, CDR2 FNYEAQ (reference sequence). J lost 9 bases, V lost 5 bases, and 6 bases had no gene match. DNA of the CDR3: TGTGCCAGCAGCCAGACAGGGGTTGGTGAGCAGTTCTTC. Its translation is CASSQTGVGEQFF. Together with reference TRBV7-7 and TRBJ2-1, the CDR3 gives the full variable domain: GAGVSQSPRYKVTKRGQDVTLRCDPISSHATLYWYQQALGQGPEFLTYFNYEAQPDKSGLPSDRFSAERPEGSISTLTIQRTEQRDSAMYRCASSQTGVGEQFFGPGTRLTVL.

This chain uses TRBV2 with TRBJ1-6; D is unresolved. The germline gives CDR1 SNHLY, CDR2 FYNNEI. CDR3 size: 16 residues. V lost 7 bases, J lost 0 bases, and 13 bases lay in between. The CDR3 sequence: CASKGPQSSYNSPLHF. For the CDR3, the DNA is TGTGCCAGCAAAGGTCCCCAGAGCTCCTATAATTCACCCCTCCACTTT. The full variable domain, with the rest looked up from reference TRBV2 and TRBJ1-6, is EPEVTQTPSHQVTQMGQEVILRCVPISNHLYFYWYRQILGQKVEFLVSFYNNEISEKSEIFDDQFSVERPDGSNFTLKIRSTKLEDSAMYFCASKGPQSSYNSPLHFGNGTRLTVT.

The rearrangement links TRBV20-1 to TRBJ2-5; D is unresolved. V shed 6 bases and J shed 2 bases, with 10 bases lying between them. The CDR3 is 12 amino acids. Germline CDR1 is DFQATT and CDR2 is SNEGSKA (reference sequence). CDR3 residues: CSAAQLQETQYF. CDR3 DNA sequence: TGCAGTGCCGCCCAGCTTCAAGAGACCCAGTACTTC.